This is a list of T cell receptor beta chains from one sample in a study of shared clonotypes between healthy human individuals. Repertoires were generated with immunoSEQ multiplex PCR, while TCRdb's copy carries only in-frame clones and drops some. The sample lists roughly 2,000,000 clones, around 93% occurring once. Sequenced input: naive CD8+ T cells from PBMCs. These receptors originate from a man aged 18 to 29 in good health. Some clones in this sample may be carry-over from other donors' samples. The conserved cysteine and the conserved F or W are not part of the CDR3 here.

TRBJ1-1,TRBV27,13,ASSLIGEAGTEAF
TRBJ2-4,TRBV5-4,15,ASSLDNSGLAKNIQY
TRBJ2-1,TRBV23-1,12,ASMGGRLVNEQF
TRBJ2-1,TRBV7-9,11,ASSLSRSHEQF
TRBJ2-7,TRBV9,13,ASTPSRDLTYEQY
TRBJ2-3,TRBV10-2,15,ASSPISDRGLEDTQY
TRBJ1-4,TRBV7-9,15,ASSSGGEGRDREKLF
TRBJ1-1,TRBV5-4,15,ASSHRDTKAPNTEAF
TRBJ2-5,TRBV11-2,13,ASSPGEAIQETQY
TRBJ2-7,TRBV13,14,ASSLERTGTSYEQY
TRBJ2-2,TRBV5-4,11,ASSSRPGGELF